The rows below give T cell receptor beta chains drawn from one sample of a study of radiation and T cells in renal cell carcinoma. Generated by immunoSEQ multiplex PCR, the TCRdb table keeps only in-frame clones and is missing some. This sample has some 75,000 clones; around 80% occur once, and the top ten carry approximately 5.4%. The source material was blood, sampled from a patient whose treatment included radiotherapy and nephrectomy. These receptors all come from a man aged 60-69 years with renal cell carcinoma. Both conserved end residues are part of each CDR3. A D gene is named only where the DNA matches it firmly. Clone size is not always given. Where it is, it says once, few, many or a class for expanded clones.

V gene	clone size	D gene	CDR3 length	J gene	CDR3 protein	CDR3 DNA
TRBV6-1	NA	TRBD1	16	TRBJ2-6	CASSGRDRGIVNVLTF	TGTGCCAGCAGTGGCCGGGACAGGGGAATTGTCAACGTCCTGACTTTC
TRBV29-1	NA	NA	16	TRBJ2-2	CSVEDHGGKNTGELFF	TGCAGCGTTGAAGATCACGGCGGGAAGAACACCGGGGAGCTGTTTTTT
TRBV28	once	TRBD1	18	TRBJ1-3	CASSLPGTGVSSGNTIYF	TGTGCCAGCAGTTTACCCGGGACAGGGGTGAGCTCTGGAAACACCATATATTTT
TRBV29-1	NA	NA	15	TRBJ1-3	CSVVKGRSSGNTIYF	TGCAGCGTTGTTAAGGGACGTTCCTCTGGAAACACCATATATTTT
TRBV19	few	TRBD1	15	TRBJ2-2	CASIPGQGGTGELFF	TGTGCCAGTATCCCGGGACAGGGTGGGACCGGGGAGCTGTTTTTT
TRBV5-1	NA	TRBD2	16	TRBJ2-1	CASSLVTSGSRGEQFF	TGCGCCAGCAGCTTGGTCACTAGCGGGAGTAGAGGTGAGCAGTTCTTC
TRBV28	NA	TRBD1	18	TRBJ1-4	CATQVNRDRGPVGEKLFF	TGTGCCACCCAGGTAAACCGGGACAGGGGTCCGGTGGGTGAAAAACTGTTTTTT
TRBV27	NA	NA	18	TRBJ2-7	CASSLSLRQAPITYEQYF	TGTGCCAGCAGTTTATCCCTTCGACAGGCCCCTATTACCTACGAGCAGTACTTC
TRBV19	NA	NA	14	TRBJ2-7	CASRSGSLSPEQYF	TGTGCCAGTCGTAGCGGCTCCCTTAGTCCCGAGCAGTACTTC
TRBV13	NA	TRBD1	17	TRBJ1-2	CASSLGTATLPNYGYTF	TGTGCCAGCAGCCTGGGGACAGCTACCCTTCCTAACTATGGCTACACCTTC
TRBV5-1	NA	TRBD2	17	TRBJ2-2	CASSLIAGGPDTGELFF	TGCGCCAGCAGCCTGATAGCGGGAGGGCCGGACACCGGGGAGCTGTTTTTT
TRBV10-2	NA	NA	14	TRBJ2-7	CASRRDRSSYEQYF	TGCGCCAGCAGACGCGACAGAAGCTCCTACGAGCAGTACTTC
TRBV2	NA	NA	14	TRBJ2-1	CASSEASGYNEQFF	TGTGCCAGCAGTGAAGCTAGCGGCTACAATGAGCAGTTCTTC
TRBV23-1	NA	NA	17	TRBJ2-2	CASSQLAKGVTTGELFF	TGCGCCAGCAGTCAATTGGCAAAAGGGGTGACCACCGGGGAGCTGTTTTTT
TRBV7-6	NA	NA	15	TRBJ2-7	CASTRVSDSTYEQYF	TGTGCCAGCACACGCGTATCTGACAGTACCTACGAGCAGTACTTC
TRBV5-1	NA	TRBD2	16	TRBJ2-1	CASSLFSGSSYNEQFF	TGCGCCAGCAGCTTGTTTAGCGGGTCATCCTACAATGAGCAGTTCTTC
TRBV4-2	once	NA	16	TRBJ2-4	CASSQVTGTERNIQYF	TGTGCCAGCAGCCAAGTAACCGGGACCGAAAGAAACATTCAGTACTTC
TRBV11-2	once	NA	13	TRBJ2-5	CASRLAYQETQYF	TGTGCCAGCAGATTGGCTTACCAAGAGACCCAGTACTTC
TRBV6-5	NA	NA	13	TRBJ1-2	CASSFGETGGYTF	TGTGCCAGCAGTTTCGGGGAGACGGGCGGCTACACCTTC
TRBV29-1	few	NA	16	TRBJ1-1	CSVEGEGPLANTEAFF	TGCAGCGTTGAAGGGGAAGGGCCCCTTGCGAACACTGAAGCTTTCTTT
TRBV5-1	once	NA	14	TRBJ2-3	CASSLYSGPDTQYF	TGCGCCAGCAGCTTATACTCAGGTCCAGATACGCAGTATTTT
TRBV19	NA	TRBD2	14	TRBJ2-7	CASSIPGLAGEQYF	TGTGCCAGTAGTATCCCGGGACTAGCGGGGGAGCAGTACTTC
TRBV4-1	NA	NA	13	TRBJ2-3	CASSQDGPDTQYF	TGCGCCAGCAGCCAAGATGGACCAGATACGCAGTATTTT
TRBV14	NA	NA	14	TRBJ2-3	CASSQLGPADTQYF	TGTGCCAGCAGCCAATTGGGCCCAGCAGATACGCAGTATTTT
TRBV7-6	NA	NA	13	TRBJ2-5	CASSRGAQETQYF	TGTGCCAGCTCCCGGGGGGCCCAAGAGACCCAGTACTTC
TRBV19	NA	NA	14	TRBJ2-7	CASSIRGAREEQYF	TGTGCCAGTAGTATTCGGGGGGCCCGCGAGGAGCAGTACTTC
TRBV14	NA	NA	15	TRBJ2-2	CASSVPGTNTGELFF	TGTGCCAGCAGCGTACCGGGAACGAACACCGGGGAGCTGTTTTTT
TRBV2	once	NA	15	TRBJ2-6	CAAGAGEPGANVLTF	TGTGCCGCGGGGGCGGGAGAACCCGGGGCCAACGTCCTGACTTTC
TRBV18	NA	TRBD1	17	TRBJ2-7	CASSPTIGQGPSYEQYF	TGTGCCAGCTCACCTACCATAGGACAGGGCCCGTCCTACGAGCAGTACTTC
TRBV5-6	NA	NA	15	TRBJ2-2	CASSLGTLNTGELFF	TGTGCCAGCAGCTTGGGGACTCTGAACACCGGGGAGCTGTTTTTT
TRBV5-6	NA	NA	12	TRBJ2-7	CASSLSGYEQYF	TGTGCCAGCAGCTTGAGTGGCTACGAGCAGTACTTC
TRBV6-5	NA	NA	14	TRBJ1-4	CASSYQQGKEKLFF	TGTGCCAGCAGTTATCAACAGGGAAAAGAAAAACTGTTTTTT
TRBV6-5	NA	NA	13	TRBJ1-1	CASSRGGNTEAFF	TGTGCCAGCAGCCGCGGGGGGAACACTGAAGCTTTCTTT
TRBV10-2	few	TRBD2	14	TRBJ2-1	CASSEGLAGGEQFF	TGCGCCAGCAGTGAAGGACTAGCGGGAGGAGAGCAGTTCTTC
TRBV4-1	NA	NA	17	TRBJ1-5	CASSQGSQGRSNQPQHF	TGCGCCAGCAGCCAAGGATCCCAAGGGCGGAGCAATCAGCCCCAGCATTTT
TRBV15	NA	TRBD2	19	TRBJ2-1	CATSRVPPPTSGFSDEQFF	TGTGCCACCAGCAGAGTACCCCCCCCGACTAGCGGGTTTAGTGATGAGCAGTTCTTC
TRBV10-2	NA	TRBD2	18	TRBJ2-7	CASSEPRTSGSTAYEQYF	TGCGCCAGCAGTGAGCCCCGGACTAGCGGGAGTACGGCCTACGAGCAGTACTTC
TRBV7-7	NA	TRBD2	17	TRBJ2-1	CASSSSLLAGGYNEQFF	TGTGCCAGCAGCTCTAGTCTACTAGCGGGAGGATACAATGAGCAGTTCTTC
TRBV9	NA	NA	14	TRBJ2-7	CASSVAASSYEQYF	TGTGCCAGCAGCGTAGCAGCATCTTCCTACGAGCAGTACTTC
TRBV7-2	NA	TRBD1	14	TRBJ2-1	CASSLRQGNNEQFF	TGTGCCAGCAGCTTAAGACAGGGGAACAATGAGCAGTTCTTC
TRBV5-1	NA	NA	16	TRBJ2-2	CASSPVLGGNTGELFF	TGCGCCAGCAGCCCCGTACTGGGGGGAAACACCGGGGAGCTGTTTTTT
TRBV5-1	NA	TRBD2	19	TRBJ2-5	CASSKLGGLAERYQETQYF	TGCGCCAGCAGCAAACTGGGGGGACTAGCGGAGCGGTACCAAGAGACCCAGTACTTC
TRBV30	NA	NA	12	TRBJ1-3	CAWSVSGNTIYF	TGTGCCTGGAGTGTGTCTGGAAACACCATATATTTT
TRBV4-3	once	TRBD1	14	TRBJ1-1	CASRGDRGTTEAFF	TGCGCCAGCAGGGGGGACAGGGGGACCACTGAAGCTTTCTTT
TRBV6-1	NA	TRBD2	15	TRBJ2-3	CASQRLAQTTDTQYF	TGTGCCAGCCAGAGACTAGCGCAAACCACAGATACGCAGTATTTT
TRBV19	NA	TRBD2	17	TRBJ2-2	CASRLGAERERAGELFF	TGTGCCAGTAGGTTAGGTGCTGAGCGGGAGAGAGCCGGGGAGCTGTTTTTT
TRBV19	NA	NA	16	TRBJ1-5	CASSQAAAASNQPQHF	TGTGCCAGTAGCCAGGCGGCCGCAGCTAGCAATCAGCCCCAGCATTTT
TRBV29-1	NA	TRBD1	16	TRBJ2-3	CSVEATGGLSTDTQYF	TGCAGCGTTGAAGCGACAGGGGGCCTTAGCACAGATACGCAGTATTTT
TRBV6-6	NA	NA	15	TRBJ1-2	CASSYEAIQVGGYTF	TGTGCCAGCAGTTACGAAGCAATACAGGTTGGCGGCTACACCTTC
TRBV7-2	NA	TRBD1	17	TRBJ2-1	CASSLFLGDRGEHEQFF	TGTGCCAGCAGCTTATTCTTGGGCGACAGGGGGGAGCATGAGCAGTTCTTC
TRBV11-2	NA	TRBD1	13	TRBJ1-1	CASSGTAVPEAFF	TGTGCCAGCAGCGGGACAGCCGTCCCAGAAGCTTTCTTT